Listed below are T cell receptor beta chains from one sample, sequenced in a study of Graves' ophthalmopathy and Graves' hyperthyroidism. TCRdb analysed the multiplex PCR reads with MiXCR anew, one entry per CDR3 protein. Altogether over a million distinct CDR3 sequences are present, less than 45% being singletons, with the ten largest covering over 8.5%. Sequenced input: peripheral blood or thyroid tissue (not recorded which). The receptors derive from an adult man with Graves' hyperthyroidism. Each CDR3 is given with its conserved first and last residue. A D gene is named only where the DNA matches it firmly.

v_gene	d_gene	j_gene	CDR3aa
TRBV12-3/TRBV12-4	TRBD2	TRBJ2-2	CASSPQREGPGELFF
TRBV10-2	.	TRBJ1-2	CASSESGYYGYTF
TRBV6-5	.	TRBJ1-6	CASRSERHGDNSPLHF
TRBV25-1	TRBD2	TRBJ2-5	CACNAGGTQYF
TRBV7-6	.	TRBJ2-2	CASSHEGRSGELFF
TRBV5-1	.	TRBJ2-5	CTSSLAGHTQETQYF
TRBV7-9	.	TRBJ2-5	CASSPKLTGVRETQYF
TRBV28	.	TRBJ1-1	CASSLVLGGAFF
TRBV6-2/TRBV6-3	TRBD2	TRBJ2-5	CASRGRLAGGQETQHF
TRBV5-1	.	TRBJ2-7	CASSTQGGPYEQYF
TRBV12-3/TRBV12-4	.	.	CASSKGVNEQFF
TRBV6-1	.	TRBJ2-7	CASSEFDSYYEQYF
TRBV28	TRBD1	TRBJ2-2	CASARQGDTGELFF
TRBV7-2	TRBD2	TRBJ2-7	CASSFSSGGLFEQYF
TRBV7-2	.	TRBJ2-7	CASSSGLGEQYF
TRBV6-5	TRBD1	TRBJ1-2	CATLDRGNYGYTF
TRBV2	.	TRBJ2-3	CASSEVYDTDTQYF
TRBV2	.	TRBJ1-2	CASSERGDGGYTF
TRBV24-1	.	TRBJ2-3	CATRGQGSTDTQYF
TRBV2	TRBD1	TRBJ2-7	CASSRDSQRYEQYF
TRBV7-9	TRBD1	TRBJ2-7	CASRHRGREQYF
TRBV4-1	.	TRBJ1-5	CASSTSNQPQHF
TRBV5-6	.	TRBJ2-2	CASRGGAIGELFF
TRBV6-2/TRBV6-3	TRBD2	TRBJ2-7	CASSPLAGWNEQYF
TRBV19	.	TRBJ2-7	CASSPGAGDEQYF
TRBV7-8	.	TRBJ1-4	CASSHYEKLFF
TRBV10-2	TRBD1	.	CASSGATGYEQFF
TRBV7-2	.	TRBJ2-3	CASSSPSRDTQYF
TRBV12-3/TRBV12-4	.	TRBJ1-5	CASSLKGLGNQPQHF
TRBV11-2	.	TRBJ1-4	CASSLDGRATNEKLFF
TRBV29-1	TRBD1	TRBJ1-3	CSVEAGGTSSGNTIYF
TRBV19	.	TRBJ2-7	CASSYQIGSSYEQYF
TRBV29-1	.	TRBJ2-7	CIAASYEQYF
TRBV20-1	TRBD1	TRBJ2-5	CSARVPGQGTETQYF
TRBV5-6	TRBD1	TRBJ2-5	CASGTYGQGSFQETQYF
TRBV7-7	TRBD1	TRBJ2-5	CASSDPTGAKTQYF
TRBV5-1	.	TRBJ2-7	CASSLIGSEKTYEQYF
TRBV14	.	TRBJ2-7	CASTQTTGSYEQYF
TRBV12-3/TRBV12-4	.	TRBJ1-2	CASSQDNGGPYGYTF
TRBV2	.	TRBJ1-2	CASSGGIAGYTF
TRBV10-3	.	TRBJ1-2	CASSLRWGDGYTF
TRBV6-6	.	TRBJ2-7	CASSPLGGLAEQYF
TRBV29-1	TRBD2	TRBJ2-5	CSVERGGAWETQYF
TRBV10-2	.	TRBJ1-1	CASSEETFLNTEAFF